What follows are 5 T cell receptor beta chains derived from one specimen sequenced in a study of cytomegalovirus exposure and HLA in healthy donors. 60 Vbeta and 13 Jbeta primers were used in PCR. Using immunoSEQ multiplex PCR, the repertoire was profiled, and TCRdb retains in-frame clones only, with some absent. The data contain about 200,000 clones, roughly 80% of them seen just once; the ten biggest clones take up under 0.25%. Sample: PBMCs. The origin of the receptors is a girl between 2 and 10 years old in good health and CMV-seronegative.

This chain joins TRBV7-9 and TRBJ2-3; TRBD2 matches 7 bases. After removal of 4 bases from V and 6 bases from J, the junction contained 19 bases not matched to a gene. Looked up from germline, CDR1 is SEHNR and CDR2 is FQNEAQ (reference sequence). The CDR3 is 18 amino acids. CDR3 region: CASSSDPRGSGILDTQYF. The CDR3, as DNA: TGTGCCAGCAGCTCGGACCCCCGAGGGAGCGGGATTCTGGATACGCAGTATTTT.

V and J are TRBV30 and TRBJ2-5; D possibly corresponds to TRBD2 (7 bases). This CDR3 is built from 14 residues. Germline V lookup: CDR1 GTSNPN, CDR2 SVGIG (reference sequence). V lost 4 bases and J 7 bases, leaving 19 bases between the germline ends. CDR3 sequence (DNA): TGTGCCTGGACCCGGGACCTGGGAGGGGGGACCCAGTACTTC. Encoded protein: CAWTRDLGGGTQYF.

The rearrangement uses TRBV5-4 and TRBJ2-7; TRBD2 is a possible D gene (7 bases). The CDR3 totals 16 residues. Trimming shortened V by 0 bases and J by 0 bases, and 13 bases separated the two germline ends. The germline gives CDR1 SGHNT, CDR2 YYREEE (reference sequence). In nucleotides, the CDR3 is TGTGCCAGCAGCTTGGTAGGGGGGGAAAGCTCCTACGAGCAGTACTTC. Amino acid sequence: CASSLVGGESSYEQYF. The full variable domain, with the rest looked up from reference TRBV5-4 and TRBJ2-7, is ETGVTQSPTHLIKTRGQQVTLRCSSQSGHNTVSWYQQALGQGPQFIFQYYREEENGRGNFPPRFSGLQFPNYSSELNVNALELDDSALYLCASSLVGGESSYEQYFGPGTRLTVT.

This chain links TRBV5-1 with TRBJ1-2, with D possibly TRBD1 on 6 matching bases. Germline V gene sequence: CDR1 SGHRS, CDR2 YFSETQ. This CDR3 is 15 amino acids long. V gave up 3 bases and J gave up 5 bases, with 17 bases separating them. The CDR3: CASSSDRVSRYGYTF. DNA for the CDR3: TGCGCCAGCAGCTCGGACAGAGTATCTCGTTATGGCTACACCTTC.

This clone has just one count. The V and J genes are TRBV7-9 and TRBJ1-1; the D gene is possibly TRBD1 (6 bases). V lost 5 bases and J 4 bases, leaving 20 bases between the germline ends. Germline CDR1 reads SEHNR; CDR2 reads FQNEAQ (reference sequence). CDR3 length equals 16 residues. Written as DNA, the CDR3 is TGTGCCAGCAGCCCAGTGGGCAGGGGTGGTATCACTGAAGCTTTCTTT. Translated, it gives CASSPVGRGGITEAFF.